This T cell receptor (beta chain) was obtained from a study of T cells in Graves' hyperthyroidism and ophthalmopathy. Amplification yielded TCR beta CDR3 regions, with RNA transcripts as the source. First-round RT-PCR of the TCR CDR3 relied on the HTBI primer set. Each CDR3 protein gets one entry after TCRdb re-called the multiplex PCR reads with MiXCR. Of nearly 750,000 distinct CDR3 sequences detected, just over 35% appear once; the ten largest clones hold around 30%. CDR1 and CDR2 (germline): MNHGY, SAAAGT. V lost 0 bases to trimming and J lost 3 bases, with 5 bases between them. The CDR3 covers 13 residues. This clonotype was picked up a small number of times.

What was sequenced was blood. The sequence was obtained from a woman between 40 and 50 years old with Graves' hyperthyroidism. This chain links TRBV6-8 with TRBJ1-1; maybe TRBD1 (5 bases). The CDR3 nucleotides read TGTGCCAGCAGTTACTCACAGGACACTGAAGCTTTCTTT. It translates to CASSYSQDTEAFF.